One and the same sample provided the 20 T cell receptor beta chains below, sequenced in a study of vaccination and CD4 T cells after COVID-19. These receptors have no identified antigens. Sequencing of the DNA from cultured CD4+ T cells was carried out with the Oncomine TCR Beta short-read assay. TCRdb analysed the PCR reads with MiXCR anew, one entry per CDR3 protein. This table holds more than 15,000 distinct CDR3 sequences, 43% found once. Treatment reported: approximately 10-day PBMC culture with coronavirus spike peptide pools or control peptides (ViraFEST assay). This material consisted of CD4+ T cells from blood, cultured in vitro, taken before SARS-CoV-2 vaccination. These receptors were collected from a human donor who had recovered from COVID-19.

The genes are TRBV5-3 and TRBJ2-5, with no clear D. TRBV5-3 is recorded as an ORF, its role being uncertain. The CDR3 length is 14 residues. Trimming took 0 bases from V and 7 from J, leaving 13 bases between them. The CDR3 DNA is TGTGCCAGAAGCTTGGGGGCGGTTCATGGGACCCAGTACTTC. Translating gives CARSLGAVHGTQYF.

This clonotype appeared a single time. The gene calls are TRBV30 and TRBJ2-2; D is uncertain. V lost 2 bases and J lost 5, with 9 bases in between. The V gene's germline CDR1 is GTSNPN and CDR2 SVGIG (reference sequence). The CDR3 is made up of 13 amino acids. The CDR3 DNA follows: TGTGCCTGGAGTATCGGCCAAACCGGGGAGCTGTTTTTT. Encoded protein: CAWSIGQTGELFF.

J is TRBJ2-7 and V is TRBV7-2; no clear D. V lost 5 bases to trimming and J lost 2 bases, with 4 bases between them. CDR3 length: 11 amino acids. The V gene's germline CDR1 is SGHTA and CDR2 FQGNSA. The CDR3 DNA is TGTGCCAGCAGCCCCCCCTACGAGCAGTACTTC. Residues: CASSPPYEQYF.

This clonotype was seen more than once but under ten times. The chain joins TRBV6-1 to TRBJ2-3, with D perhaps TRBD1 (6 bases). Trimming took off 8 bases at V and 4 bases at J, with 25 bases between the two ends. The germline V gene encodes CDR1 MNHNS and CDR2 SASEGT. CDR3 length: 17 amino acids. CDR3 nucleotide sequence: TGTGCCAGCTCAGGCGGGCAGGGGCTTTCGTCTCCAGATACGCAGTATTTT. This codes for CASSGGQGLSSPDTQYF.

This clonotype was found a few times. The genes are TRBV19 and TRBJ1-2, with 8 bases that match TRBD1. The germline gives CDR1 LNHDA, CDR2 SQIVND (reference sequence). With V trimmed by 1 base and J by 10 bases, 14 bases remained unmatched. CDR3 length: 16 amino acids. CDR3: CASSIGERGRGPDYTF. The CDR3 DNA follows: TGTGCCAGTAGTATAGGGGAACGCGGCAGGGGGCCTGACTACACCTTC.

Here the CDR3 reads CASTLGAGEAFF. In nucleotides, the CDR3 is TGTGCCAGCACTCTAGGGGCGGGTGAAGCTTTCTTT. The rearrangement joins TRBV2 to TRBJ1-1; D is possibly TRBD1 (5 bases). The V gene's germline CDR1 is SNHLY and CDR2 FYNNEI. This CDR3 comprises 12 residues. The germline V and J ends were trimmed by 7 bases and 7 bases, with 13 bases remaining between them.

This chain uses TRBV19 with TRBJ1-1; the D gene is possibly TRBD1 (5 bases). From germline, CDR1 is LNHDA and CDR2 SQIVND (reference sequence). Trimming cost V 5 bases and J 0 bases, with 10 bases left between them. The CDR3 covers 14 residues. CDR3 in amino acids: CASSLQGLNTEAFF. The DNA of the CDR3 is TGTGCCAGTAGTCTTCAGGGATTGAACACTGAAGCTTTCTTT.

J is TRBJ2-5 and V is TRBV11-3; unclear D gene. The CDR3 consists of 15 residues. V dropped 3 bases and J dropped 1 base, with 12 bases sitting between them. Germline V CDR1 and CDR2: SGHNT, YENEEA. DNA for the CDR3: TGTGCCAGCAGCTTTATGGTGTCAGCCCAAGAGACCCAGTACTTC. It yields the protein CASSFMVSAQETQYF.

This clonotype was counted only a few times. The genes are TRBV27 and TRBJ2-1; TRBD2 is a possible D gene (5 bases). This CDR3 has 14 residues. Trimming left V 6 bases short and J 0 bases short, with 9 bases between. Germline loops: CDR1 MNHEY, CDR2 SMNVEV (reference sequence). Written as DNA, the CDR3 is TGTGCCAGCAGGGAGCGGAGCTCCTACAATGAGCAGTTCTTC. Residues: CASRERSSYNEQFF.

This chain joins TRBV9 and TRBJ2-3; TRBD2 agrees at 7 bases. The CDR3 has 16 amino acids. From germline, CDR1 is SGDLS and CDR2 YYNGEE. Germline trimming cut 3 bases from V and 2 bases from J; bases unmatched to any gene: 9. The CDR3 sequence is CASSANAAGSTDTQYF. Here the CDR3 DNA reads TGTGCCAGCAGCGCAAATGCAGCGGGATCCACAGATACGCAGTATTTT.

This clonotype has only a few counts. The chain carries TRBV28 and TRBJ1-5; D is unresolved. CDR1 is MDHEN and CDR2 is SYDVKM in the germline V gene. The CDR3 is made up of 15 amino acids. V was pared by 6 bases and J by 3 bases, with 15 bases between. The CDR3 protein is CASRGNQVPNQPQHF. The CDR3 region has the DNA TGTGCCAGCAGGGGAAATCAGGTACCCAATCAGCCCCAGCATTTT.

In this sample, this clonotype turned up a few times. The chain employs TRBV27 and TRBJ2-7; the D gene could be TRBD1 or TRBD2 (6 bases each). The CDR3 sequence is 17 residues long. Germline V gives CDR1 MNHEY, CDR2 SMNVEV (reference sequence). Deletions cut 11 bases from V and 6 bases from J, with 32 bases between. CDR3: CAASSSRGTPGVVEQYF. For the CDR3, the DNA is TGTGCCGCCAGCAGTTCACGGGGGACACCAGGGGTTGTCGAGCAGTACTTC.

This clonotype has only a few counts. V gene TRBV20-1 combines with J gene TRBJ1-1; possible D gene TRBD1, 5 bases. The CDR3 extends over 15 amino acids. Germline-derived CDR1 and CDR2 are DFQATT and SNEGSKA (reference sequence). V lost 6 bases and J lost 1, with 18 bases in between. For the CDR3, the DNA is TGCAGTGCGCCGCCCCTGGGACGTGGGAACACTGAAGCTTTCTTT. Its translation is CSAPPLGRGNTEAFF.

The chain is built from TRBV20-1 and TRBJ2-1; D is perhaps TRBD1 or TRBD2 (6 bases each). There are 14 residues in the CDR3. V lost 6 bases to trimming and J lost 0 bases, with 12 bases between them. Germline loops: CDR1 DFQATT, CDR2 SNEGSKA (reference sequence). The CDR3 is CSAEGGYSYNEQFF. DNA of the CDR3: TGCAGTGCGGAAGGGGGGTACTCCTACAATGAGCAGTTCTTC.

In its sample, this clonotype was seen a few times. V and J are TRBV2 and TRBJ2-7; 7 bases agree with TRBD1. The CDR3 is 14 residues long. Trimming at V came to 5 bases and at J to 2 bases, leaving 6 bases not matched to a gene. Germline values: CDR1 SNHLY, CDR2 FYNNEI. The chain's CDR3 is CASSKRTGTYEQYF. The CDR3 DNA reads as TGTGCCAGCAGTAAGCGGACAGGAACCTACGAGCAGTACTTC.

Note on this clonotype: The DNA is omitted, as the CDR3 cannot be located on it reliably, and the CDR3 follows TCRdb's listing. The CDR3 protein is CSARTGARGEAFFGQGGEKLFF. The rearrangement joins TRBV20-1 to TRBJ1-4; the table gives TRBD1 as D, unverified against the DNA. CDR1 is DFQATT and CDR2 is SNEGSKA in the germline V gene (reference sequence). The CDR3 is 22 amino acids long, termini counted.

The J gene is TRBJ2-1, the V gene TRBV5-6, with TRBD1 matching 9 bases. The ends lost 5 bases at V and 4 bases at J; junction bases unmatched: 7. The CDR3 is 15 amino acids. Germline values: CDR1 SGHDT, CDR2 YYEEEE. CDR3 protein: CASSFTGGSYNEQFF. In DNA form, the CDR3 reads TGTGCCAGCAGTTTTACAGGGGGCTCGTACAATGAGCAGTTCTTC.

V and J are TRBV7-9 and TRBJ2-7; 12 bases are a match to TRBD2. J lost 0 bases, V lost 5 bases, and 14 bases had no gene match. The CDR3 is 19 residues long. CDR1 is SEHNR, CDR2 FQNEAQ, per germline (reference sequence). CDR3 bases: TGTGCCAGCAGCACCGCGAGGCTCGGGACTAGCGGGTACTCCTACGAGCAGTACTTC. Translation: CASSTARLGTSGYSYEQYF.

The V gene is TRBV11-2, the J gene TRBJ1-1, with D tentatively TRBD1 (5 bases). This CDR3 is 14 amino acids long. The V gene's germline CDR1 is SGHAT and CDR2 FQNNGV. The V gene lost 4 bases and the J gene lost 5 bases, with 14 bases spanning the gap. Here the CDR3 DNA reads TGTGCCAGCAGCTCCCTGTGGGGGGGGACTGAAGCTTTCTTT. Amino acids: CASSSLWGGTEAFF.

The chain recombines TRBV7-9 with TRBJ2-3; no reliable D call. The CDR3 is made up of 17 amino acids. Trimming left V 1 base short and J 3 bases short, with 17 bases between. Germline lookup yields CDR1 SEHNR and CDR2 FQNEAQ (reference sequence). This CDR3 reads CASSLGSGVGETDTQYF. DNA for the CDR3: TGTGCCAGCAGCTTAGGGAGTGGGGTAGGTGAGACAGATACGCAGTATTTT.